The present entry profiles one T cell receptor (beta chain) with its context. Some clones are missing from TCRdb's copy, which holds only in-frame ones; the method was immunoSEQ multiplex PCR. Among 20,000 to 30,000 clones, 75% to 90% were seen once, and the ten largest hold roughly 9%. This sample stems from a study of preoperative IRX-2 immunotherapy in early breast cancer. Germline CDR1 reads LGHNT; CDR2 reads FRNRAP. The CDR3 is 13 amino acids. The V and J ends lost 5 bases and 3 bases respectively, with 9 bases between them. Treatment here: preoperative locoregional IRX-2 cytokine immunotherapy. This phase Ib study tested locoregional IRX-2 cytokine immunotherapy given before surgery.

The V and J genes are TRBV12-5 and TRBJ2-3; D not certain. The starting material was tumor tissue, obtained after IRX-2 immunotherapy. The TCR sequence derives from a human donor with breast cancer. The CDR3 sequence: CASGPPLTDTQYF. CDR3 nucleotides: TGTGCTAGTGGTCCACCCTTAACAGATACGCAGTATTTT.